This T cell receptor beta chain was retrieved from a study of blood T cell repertoires in COVID-19. On the study more broadly: The cDNA or gDNA used as material had been derived from T cells, B-cell-depleted T cells, or PBMCs.

In the original workflow: Estimates of nucleated cell counts were drawn from the amplification of reference gene primers. The table came from immunoSEQ multiplex PCR; TCRdb's copy has only in-frame clones and leaves some out. The DNA was the basis for D and trimming; V, J and clone size are from that table. The table records 140,000 or so clones, 70% to 90% of them present only once. This CDR3 is built from 14 residues. Trimming shortened V by 5 bases and J by 8 bases, and 16 bases separated the two germline ends. Germline CDR1 and CDR2: SGHVS and FQNEAQ. The age range of participants was 18 to 89 years, with residence in approximately 25 US areas. Cohorts were determined from participant-reported clinical history.

The TCR sequence derives from a woman between 50 and 59 years old with acute COVID-19. The V call is TRBV7-8, the J call TRBJ2-1, with D unresolved. The sequenced sample was PBMCs or T cells enriched from blood (not recorded which). The CDR3 sequence: CASSVLDGVDEQFF. The CDR3 bases are TGTGCCAGCAGCGTCCTTGATGGAGTAGATGAGCAGTTCTTC.